The 3 T cell receptor beta chains reported below all come from one sample, sequenced in a study of blood T cell repertoires in COVID-19. Clones were sequenced by immunoSEQ multiplex PCR, and TCRdb holds only the in-frame ones, with some missing. There are 150,000 or so clones in the sample; around 81% occur only once, and approximately 10% lies in the top ten. Specimen: peripheral blood. These receptor sequences come from a man aged 55 to 70 with active or convalescent COVID-19.

This chain connects TRBV19 to TRBJ1-2; perhaps TRBD1 as D (6 bases). CDR1 and CDR2 (germline): LNHDA, SQIVND (reference sequence). The CDR3 has 13 residues. V was cut by 8 bases and J by 7 bases, with 17 bases left in between. The CDR3 DNA reads as TGTGCCAGTTCTCCCCCAGGGGAGCGTGGCTACACCTTC. Encoded protein: CASSPPGERGYTF.

V usage is TRBV2 and J usage is TRBJ1-1; D is possibly TRBD1 (5 bases). CDR3 length: 14 residues. Trimming took 2 bases from V and 4 from J, leaving 11 bases between them. Germline V CDR1 and CDR2: SNHLY, FYNNEI. This chain's CDR3 is CASSEWGEGTEAFF. The DNA for the CDR3 is TGTGCCAGCAGTGAATGGGGGGAGGGCACTGAAGCTTTCTTT.

This chain joins TRBV9 and TRBJ1-2, with D unresolved. The V end was cut by 0 bases, the J end by 2 bases, with 8 bases between. Looked up from germline, CDR1 is SGDLS and CDR2 is YYNGEE. The CDR3 is made up of 14 amino acids. CDR3 sequence: CASSVDGGNYGYTF. The CDR3 DNA reads TGTGCCAGCAGCGTAGACGGCGGGAACTATGGCTACACCTTC.